These 22 T cell receptor beta chains came from one sample sequenced in a study of blood T cells in healthy people across ages. A second PCR, run for about 7 to 11 cycles, used a sample-barcoded 5' primer plus a J-beta primer mix. TCRdb called the 5' RACE reads again in MiXCR, with one record for every CDR3 protein. The sample contains hundreds of thousands of distinct CDR3 sequences, approximately 67% of which appear only once. The sample consisted of blood. Source of these receptors: a man aged 25 to 40 in good health.

This chain uses TRBV6-2 or TRBV6-3 with TRBJ2-5; D remains ambiguous. V was shortened by 0 bases and J by 0 bases, with 8 bases between the two germline ends. CDR1 and CDR2 (germline): MNHEY, SVGEGT. This CDR3 has 15 amino acids. The DNA for the CDR3 is TGTGCCAGCAGTTACTCTTTGGTAGACCAAGAGACCCAGTACTTC. It encodes CASSYSLVDQETQYF.

Only a few counts were recorded for this clonotype. This chain links TRBV20-1 with TRBJ2-3, with D possibly TRBD1 on 6 matching bases. Germline assignment: CDR1 DFQATT and CDR2 SNEGSKA (reference sequence). CDR3 length equals 15 residues. Trimming removed 6 bases from V and 3 bases from J, with 19 bases in between. CDR3: CSAPTGFGNTDTQYF. The CDR3 coding sequence is TGCAGTGCCCCTACAGGGTTTGGTAATACAGATACGCAGTATTTT.

This clonotype has a handful of counts. The rearrangement joins TRBV10-2 to TRBJ2-1; 7 bases are shared with TRBD2. Germline V CDR1 and CDR2: WSHSY, SAAADI. The V segment lost 4 bases and the J segment 8 bases; nucleotides outside the gene matches: 8. CDR3 length: 14 residues. The CDR3 nucleotides read TGCGCCAGCAGTGCAGGACTAGTACCCGATGAGCAGTTCTTC. This translates into CASSAGLVPDEQFF.

The CDR3 region has the DNA TGCAGCGTGGTGGTGACTAGCGACCAAGAGACCCAGTACTTC. This gives the protein CSVVVTSDQETQYF. This chain joins TRBV29-1 and TRBJ2-5; 8 bases line up with TRBD2. The CDR3 has 14 amino acids. V shed 6 bases and J 0 bases; nucleotides not matched to a gene: 6. Germline CDR1 is SQVTM and CDR2 is ANQGSEA.

The rearrangement joins TRBV5-4 to TRBJ2-1; possible D gene TRBD2, 7 bases. The V end lost 3 bases, the J end lost 6 bases, and 16 bases lay between the germline ends. Germline CDR1 SGHNT, CDR2 YYREEE (reference sequence). This CDR3 is 15 amino acids long. The CDR3 region has the DNA TGTGCCAGCAGCTCCGGGGGGCAAAGTGCCAATGAGCAGTTCTTC. Its translation: CASSSGGQSANEQFF.

The sample holds one count of this clonotype. The chain employs TRBV9 and TRBJ2-3, with 9 nucleotides matching TRBD2. The CDR3 extends over 15 amino acids. The V and J ends lost 1 base and 2 bases, in that order; junction bases with no gene match: 2. Germline CDR1 and CDR2: SGDLS and YYNGEE. CDR3 sequence reads: CASSVLAGPTDTQYF. The CDR3 DNA is TGTGCCAGCAGCGTACTAGCGGGACCCACAGATACGCAGTATTTT.

The rearrangement joins TRBV7-2 to TRBJ2-7; 14 positions agree with TRBD2. Germline CDR1 SGHTA, CDR2 FQGNSA. This CDR3 has 15 residues. V dropped 5 bases and J dropped 3; count of bases not matched to a gene: 3. CDR3: CASSETSGGGYEQYF. As DNA, the CDR3 is TGTGCCAGCAGCGAGACTAGCGGGGGGGGCTACGAGCAGTACTTC.

This sequence joins TRBV7-2 and TRBJ2-4, with 7 bases matching TRBD1. TRBJ2-7 explains the end of the DNA better; the J call may be wrong. CDR1 is SGHTA, CDR2 FQGNSA, per germline. This CDR3 has 14 residues. As DNA, the CDR3 is TGTGCCACCACCGCCGGCAGGGGGTCGCTCGAGCAGTACTTC. Residues: CATTAGRGSLEQYF.

The V call is TRBV3-1, the J call TRBJ2-1, with 11 positions matching TRBD2. V was clipped by 2 bases and J by 2 bases; unmatched bases: 2. There are 16 residues in the CDR3. Germline CDR1 is LGHDT and CDR2 is YNNKEL (reference sequence). CDR3 DNA: TGTGCCAGCAGCCAACATAGCGGGGGGGCCTACAATGAGCAGTTCTTC. It encodes CASSQHSGGAYNEQFF.

This chain's CDR3 is CASSPGGSQPQHF. The CDR3 nucleotides read TGTGCCAGCAGCCCCGGGGGGTCTCAGCCCCAGCATTTT. The chain joins TRBV9 to TRBJ1-5; tentatively, D is TRBD1 (5 bases). Trimming removed 4 bases from V and 6 bases from J, with 11 bases in between. The CDR3 is 13 amino acids. The germline V gene encodes CDR1 SGDLS and CDR2 YYNGEE.

V and J are TRBV6-2 or TRBV6-3 and TRBJ1-5; possibly TRBD1 for D (5 bases). CDR1 MNHEY and CDR2 SVGEGT come from the germline V gene. V lost 5 bases, J lost 6 bases, and 17 bases lay in between. This CDR3 spans 15 amino acids. The CDR3 is CASSSGGDFSQPQHF. The CDR3 DNA sequence: TGTGCCAGCAGTAGCGGAGGGGACTTTAGTCAGCCCCAGCATTTT.

As DNA, the CDR3 is TGTGCCAGCAATCTACAGGGGGCTCTTAATTCACCCCTCCACTTT. Protein: CASNLQGALNSPLHF. This chain joins TRBV6-2 or TRBV6-3 and TRBJ1-6; TRBD1 matches at 9 bases. Trimming at V came to 7 bases and at J to 6 bases, leaving 7 bases not matched to a gene. The germline V gene has CDR1 MNHEY and CDR2 SVGEGT. CDR3 length equals 15 residues.

The chain couples TRBV6-2 or TRBV6-3 to TRBJ2-1; D is undetermined. V lost 2 bases and J lost 2, with 16 bases in between. The CDR3 extends over 17 amino acids. Germline V lookup: CDR1 MNHEY, CDR2 SVGEGT. CDR3 region: CASSYRPRGTTYNEQFF. For the CDR3, the DNA is TGTGCCAGCAGTTACCGCCCTCGCGGTACTACCTACAATGAGCAGTTCTTC.

This clonotype was seen more than once but under ten times. The genes are TRBV7-9 and TRBJ2-1; D is uncertain. The CDR3 runs 14 residues. Germline V gene sequence: CDR1 SEHNR, CDR2 FQNEAQ (reference sequence). Between the trimmed V and J ends, which lost 5 bases and 8 bases, there was a span of 16 bases. In nucleotides, the CDR3 is TGTGCCAGCAGCCACACAAACGCTGGAGATGAGCAGTTCTTC. This codes for CASSHTNAGDEQFF. Full variable domain (rest looked up from reference TRBV7-9 and TRBJ2-1): DTGVSQNPRHKITKRGQNVTFRCDPISEHNRLYWYRQTLGQGPEFLTYFQNEAQLEKSRLLSDRFSAERPKGSFSTLEIQRTEQGDSAMYLCASSHTNAGDEQFFGPGTRLTVL.

This clonotype was counted only a few times. The rearrangement links TRBV6-4 to TRBJ2-3; 10 nucleotides agree with TRBD2. The CDR3 sequence is 16 residues long. V trimming: 3 bases; J trimming: 4 bases; junction bases outside the gene matches: 7. Looked up from germline, CDR1 is MRHNA and CDR2 is SNTAGT. The CDR3 region is CASSERASGGADTQYF. The CDR3 nucleotides read TGTGCCAGCAGTGAAAGGGCTAGCGGGGGTGCAGATACGCAGTATTTT.

This clonotype was recorded once. The chain has TRBV6-5 and TRBJ2-5, with TRBD2 matching 9 bases. CDR3 length: 15 amino acids. V was pared by 5 bases and J by 3 bases, with 7 bases of the junction left unmatched. Germline loops: CDR1 MNHEY, CDR2 SVGAGI. The CDR3 here is CASSQISGGKETQYF. CDR3 nucleotides: TGTGCCAGCAGTCAGATTAGCGGGGGTAAAGAGACCCAGTACTTC.

This chain links TRBV7-9 with TRBJ1-1; D may be TRBD1 (5 bases). V lost 4 bases, J lost 0 bases, and 12 bases lay in between. This CDR3 comprises 15 residues. Germline loops: CDR1 SEHNR, CDR2 FQNEAQ (reference sequence). The CDR3 DNA is TGTGCCAGCAGCTCAAGAAGGGGCCTGAACACTGAAGCTTTCTTT. Its protein is CASSSRRGLNTEAFF. Filled out from reference TRBV7-9 and TRBJ1-1, the complete variable domain reads DTGVSQNPRHKITKRGQNVTFRCDPISEHNRLYWYRQTLGQGPEFLTYFQNEAQLEKSRLLSDRFSAERPKGSFSTLEIQRTEQGDSAMYLCASSSRRGLNTEAFFGQGTRLTVV.

The genes are TRBV7-9 and TRBJ2-6; no firm D call. Trimming removed 5 bases at V and 0 bases at J, with 14 bases between. Germline V gene lookup returns CDR1 SEHNR and CDR2 FQNEAQ (reference sequence). The CDR3 consists of 17 residues. The CDR3 spells CASSQIAQASGANVLTF. The CDR3 region has the DNA TGTGCCAGCAGCCAGATCGCGCAGGCCTCTGGGGCCAACGTCCTGACTTTC.

J is TRBJ1-5 and V is TRBV6-6; D is perhaps TRBD1 (6 bases). Looked up from germline, CDR1 is MNHNY and CDR2 is SVGAGI (reference sequence). Trimming cost V 6 bases and J 2 bases, with 14 bases left between them. The CDR3 is made up of 15 amino acids. The CDR3 DNA is TGTGCCAGCAGACATAGGGGGGACGGCAATCAGCCCCAGCATTTT. This encodes CASRHRGDGNQPQHF.

This clonotype was seen a few times. The chain joins TRBV20-1 to TRBJ1-6; D call uncertain. The CDR3 contains 14 residues. The germline V and J ends were trimmed by 7 bases and 4 bases, with 14 bases remaining between them. Germline lookup yields CDR1 DFQATT and CDR2 SNEGSKA (reference sequence). The CDR3 sequence is CSVYPEIYNSPLHF. For the CDR3, the DNA is TGCAGTGTTTACCCAGAAATTTATAATTCACCCCTCCACTTT.

J is TRBJ2-5 and V is TRBV13, with D tentatively TRBD1 (6 bases). Germline V gene data show CDR1 as PRHDT and CDR2 as FYEKMQ (reference sequence). This CDR3 is 16 amino acids long. V was shortened by 3 bases and J by 3 bases, with 17 bases between the two germline ends. CDR3 coding DNA: TGTGCCAGCAGCTTGCCGGGGCAGGGGTACGAAGAGACCCAGTACTTC. Amino acids: CASSLPGQGYEETQYF.

The chain links TRBV20-1 to TRBJ2-3; 11 nucleotides line up with TRBD1. Germline CDR1 reads DFQATT; CDR2 reads SNEGSKA (reference sequence). There are 13 residues in the CDR3. The V segment lost 6 bases and the J segment 5 bases; nucleotides outside the gene matches: 4. The CDR3 protein is CSARDRGVDTQYF. CDR3 nucleotides: TGCAGTGCCAGGGACAGGGGGGTAGATACGCAGTATTTT.